These T cell receptor beta chains were read from a single sample in a study of blood T cell repertoires in COVID-19. This table comes from immunoSEQ multiplex PCR, and its TCRdb copy is limited to in-frame clones, with some not included. This table holds about 89,000 clones, around 72% found once. Input material: peripheral blood. These receptor sequences come from a woman aged 80 or over with acute or convalescent COVID-19. Both conserved end residues are part of each CDR3.

>TRBJ2-3|TRBV3-1/TRBV3-2
CASSRGPSRGDTQYF
>TRBJ2-2|TRBV9
CASTLRGDANTGELFF
>TRBJ1-1|TRBV30
CAWRRGNTEAFF
>TRBJ2-1|TRBV5-8
CASSSGGESYNEQFF
>TRBJ2-5|TRBV5-1
CASSLAGAGGKETQYF
>TRBJ1-2|TRBV6-2/TRBV6-3
CASSSPTEPYGYTF
>TRBJ2-5|TRBV2
CASSDLSDQETQYF
>TRBJ1-1|TRBV19
CASSPTVRQGSTEAFF
>TRBJ1-6|TRBV7-2
CASSFRAAYNSPLHF
>TRBJ2-7|TRBV3-1/TRBV3-2
CASSPLGTSVSLPYYEQYF
>TRBJ1-6|TRBV27
CASSLGVGSSYNSPLHF
>TRBJ1-4|TRBV4-2
CASSQQTSGTEGEKLFF
>TRBJ2-5|TRBV5-4
CASSLAGKETQYF
>TRBJ1-2|TRBV7-2
CASSPGGTGMVNYGYTF
>TRBJ1-2|TRBV4-3
CASSQVGQGYGGYTF
>TRBJ2-2|TRBV18
CASSPAGTGDTGELFF
>TRBJ2-5|TRBV6-5
CASSMDSRGTQYF
>TRBJ1-1|TRBV20-1
CSASRESGTEAFF
>TRBJ2-7|TRBV4-2
CASSQVLTGGPFSSSYEQYF
>TRBJ1-2|TRBV2
CASILSQGRANYGYTF
>TRBJ2-1|TRBV2
CASSESGQTWQFF
>TRBJ1-6|TRBV7-9
CASSLVGRGGSSYNSPLHF
>TRBJ2-6|TRBV19
CASSTATVSGANVLTF
>TRBJ1-2|TRBV19
CASSETGGVNYGYTF
>TRBJ1-1|TRBV5-1
CASSLNGYRESEAFF
>TRBJ1-4|TRBV15
CATSRGGTGGEDEKLFF
>TRBJ2-5|TRBV11-1
CASSYLSGRVKTQYF
>TRBJ2-5|TRBV28
CASSLSNGETQYF
>TRBJ1-5|TRBV7-2
CASSLAWAANQPQHF
>TRBJ1-2|TRBV28
CASSSYRQGNGYTF
>TRBJ2-5|TRBV4-2
CASSPRPGSETQYF
>TRBJ2-7|TRBV7-2
CASSFLRLSSYEQYF
>TRBJ1-5|TRBV7-9
CASSSPGGGSNQPQHF
>TRBJ2-3|TRBV5-1
CASSLEWRGSDTQYF
>TRBJ2-1|TRBV29-1
CSVESSGWGNNEQFF
>TRBJ1-2|TRBV5-4
CASSLGGVASGYGYTF
>TRBJ1-5|TRBV4-2
CASRSTGDSNQPQHF
>TRBJ2-3|TRBV11-3
CASSQSGGQGYDTQYF
>TRBJ2-3|TRBV2
CASSAGTSGGAGTDTQYF
>TRBJ1-1|TRBV3-1/TRBV3-2
CASSQVGQGARTEAFF
>TRBJ1-1|TRBV14
CASSQERIGTLDTEAFF
>TRBJ1-2|TRBV30
CAWSFHPADGYTF
>TRBJ1-2|TRBV21-1
CASSKSPRNRGRRGGYTF
>TRBJ1-2|TRBV6-1
CASSEAAGRVQAGYTF
>TRBJ1-6|TRBV6-2/TRBV6-3
CASSGQGWDSPLHF
>TRBJ2-2|TRBV11-2
CASSLASGGAIGELFF
>TRBJ2-7|TRBV29-1
CSVKSRDRGDEQYF
>TRBJ2-7|TRBV7-9
CASSLDRVAQYF
>TRBJ2-1|TRBV3-1/TRBV3-2
CASSQDQYLAGVSSYNEQFF
>TRBJ2-2|TRBV7-2
CASSLSHNTGELFF
>TRBJ2-2|TRBV5-1
CASFRTGGPFANTGELFF
>TRBJ2-7|TRBV7-9
CASSLGGTGLIFEQYF
>TRBJ1-1|TRBV10-3
CAIAPWDREGTEAFF
>TRBJ1-2|TRBV28
CASSLYIEGGGYTF
>TRBJ2-5|TRBV15
CATRRERGEETQYF
>TRBJ1-2|TRBV7-9
CASSTYREGHYGYTF
>TRBJ2-7|TRBV6-8
CASSKSQGLLYEQYF
>TRBJ1-2|TRBV2
CASSSDNNYGYTF
>TRBJ1-2|TRBV10-3
CAATGQMYGYTF